The following is a TCR beta chain sequence with its context. These data belong to a study of CD4+ T cells in melanoma. Sequencing used immunoSEQ multiplex PCR; TCRdb keeps in-frame clones, though not all of them. The sample consists of some 13,000 clones, roughly 80% of them appearing once. CDR3 length: 16 amino acids. The germline gives CDR1 SGHRS, CDR2 YFSETQ. Trimming removed 5 bases at V and 2 bases at J, with 20 bases between. The clonotype comes from a human donor with melanoma. The chain carries TRBV5-1 and TRBJ2-7; TRBD2 is a possible D gene (6 bases). Sequences were obtained from cells from a culture (not recorded whether cultured in vitro). The CDR3 reads CASRSGGEISAYEQYF. DNA for the CDR3: TGCGCCAGCAGGAGCGGAGGGGAGATTAGCGCCTACGAGCAGTACTTC.